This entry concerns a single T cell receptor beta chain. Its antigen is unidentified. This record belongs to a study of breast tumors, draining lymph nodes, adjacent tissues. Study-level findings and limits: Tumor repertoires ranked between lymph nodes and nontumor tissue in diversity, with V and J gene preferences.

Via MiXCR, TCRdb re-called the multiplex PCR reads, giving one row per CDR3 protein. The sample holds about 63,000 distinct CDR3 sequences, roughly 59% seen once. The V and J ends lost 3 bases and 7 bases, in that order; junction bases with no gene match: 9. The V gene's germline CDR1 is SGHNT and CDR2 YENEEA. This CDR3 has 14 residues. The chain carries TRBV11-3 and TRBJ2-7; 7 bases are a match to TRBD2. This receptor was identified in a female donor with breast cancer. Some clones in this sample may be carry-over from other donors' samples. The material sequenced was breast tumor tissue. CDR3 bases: TGTGCCAGCAGCTTGGGCGGGAGTACCGGGGAGCAGTACTTC. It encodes CASSLGGSTGEQYF.